The 29 T cell receptor beta chains reported below all come from one sample, sequenced in a study of blood T cell repertoires in COVID-19. Clones were read by immunoSEQ multiplex PCR, and TCRdb kept only the in-frame ones, dropping some. The sample has 200,000 to 300,000 clones, roughly 86% seen once. The sequencing input was PBMCs or T cells enriched from blood (not recorded which). Receptor source: a woman aged 45-65 years who had recovered from COVID-19.

The V gene is TRBV2, the J gene TRBJ1-2; 10 nucleotides line up with TRBD1. The CDR3 covers 14 residues. V lost 4 bases, J lost 2 bases, and 1 base stayed unmatched. CDR1 and CDR2 (germline): SNHLY, FYNNEI. CDR3 residues: CASSGGQGNYGYTF. The CDR3 DNA reads as TGTGCCAGCAGTGGGGGACAGGGGAACTATGGCTACACCTTC.

The J gene is TRBJ2-1, the V gene TRBV18; the match to TRBD2 covers 7 bases. Unmatched junction bases numbered 2, after V lost 5 bases and J lost 7 bases. Germline V lookup: CDR1 KGHSH, CDR2 LQKENI. This CDR3 spans 12 amino acids. The CDR3 region is CASSGLVNEQFF. The CDR3 DNA reads TGTGCCAGCTCAGGACTAGTGAATGAGCAGTTCTTC. Full variable domain (rest looked up from reference TRBV18 and TRBJ2-1): NAGVMQNPRHLVRRRGQEARLRCSPMKGHSHVYWYRQLPEEGLKFMVYLQKENIIDESGMPKERFSAEFPKEGPSILRIQQVVRGDSAAYFCASSGLVNEQFFGPGTRLTVL.

This clone has a single count. This chain links TRBV6-6 with TRBJ2-4; the D gene is possibly TRBD1 (5 bases). The length of the CDR3 is 15 residues. Trimming took 1 base from V and 2 from J, leaving 9 bases between them. Germline loops: CDR1 MNHNY, CDR2 SVGAGI (reference sequence). CDR3 sequence: CASSYLSGTKNIQYF. The CDR3 nucleotides are TGTGCCAGCAGTTACTTGTCAGGGACCAAAAACATTCAGTACTTC.

V is TRBV2 and J is TRBJ1-5; TRBD1 agrees at 10 bases. The CDR3 runs to 17 residues. The germline gives CDR1 SNHLY, CDR2 FYNNEI. J was trimmed by 1 base and V by 3 bases; bases with no gene match: 6. The CDR3 sequence is CASSDPGTGASNQPQHF. CDR3 coding DNA: TGTGCCAGCAGTGATCCCGGGACAGGGGCGAGCAATCAGCCCCAGCATTTT.

This chain links TRBV18 with TRBJ1-6; 9 bases agree with TRBD1. The CDR3 is made up of 15 amino acids. Germline CDR1 is KGHSH and CDR2 is LQKENI. V shed 3 bases and J 7 bases; nucleotides not matched to a gene: 4. The CDR3 is CASSPGQGGNSPLHF. Written as DNA, the CDR3 is TGTGCCAGCTCACCGGGACAGGGTGGGAATTCACCCCTCCACTTT.

The gene calls are TRBV7-9 and TRBJ2-4; D possibly corresponds to TRBD1 (6 bases). The CDR3 contains 16 residues. The germline CDR1 and CDR2 sequences are SEHNR and FQNEAQ (reference sequence). V was clipped by 1 base and J by 9 bases, with 19 bases between them. CDR3 protein: CASSLEGSQQGSIQYF. CDR3 coding DNA: TGTGCCAGCAGCTTAGAAGGTAGCCAACAGGGAAGCATTCAGTACTTC.

This chain uses TRBV20-1 with TRBJ1-5; D not certain. There are 14 residues in the CDR3. From germline, CDR1 is DFQATT and CDR2 SNEGSKA (reference sequence). Trimming took 3 bases from V and 0 from J, leaving 9 bases between them. CDR3 in DNA: TGCAGTGCTAGTTGGCCAAATAGCAATCAGCCCCAGCATTTT. Translating gives CSASWPNSNQPQHF.

V and J are TRBV3-1 (or the pseudogene TRBV3-2) and TRBJ1-6, with unresolved D. CDR3 length: 14 residues. Per the germline V gene, CDR1 is LGHDT and CDR2 is YNNKEL (reference sequence). Trimming shortened V by 1 base and J by 10 bases, and 11 bases separated the two germline ends. The chain's CDR3 is CASSQAQVRSPLHF. The CDR3 DNA reads TGTGCCAGCAGCCAAGCGCAGGTTCGGTCACCCCTCCACTTT.

V usage is TRBV3-1 (or the pseudogene TRBV3-2) and J usage is TRBJ1-2; 9 bases agree with TRBD1. This CDR3 has 14 amino acids. Losses at the gene ends were 3 bases for V and 7 bases for J; bases not matched to a gene: 6. Germline V lookup: CDR1 LGHDT, CDR2 YNNKEL (reference sequence). The chain's CDR3 is CASSHPDRGSGYTF. The CDR3 region has the DNA TGTGCCAGCAGCCACCCGGACAGGGGAAGTGGCTACACCTTC.

The V call is TRBV6-5, the J call TRBJ1-5, with TRBD1 matching 8 bases. The germline V gene encodes CDR1 MNHEY and CDR2 SVGAGI. With 6 bases clipped from V and 2 bases from J, the junction kept 6 bases outside the gene matches. The length of the CDR3 is 15 residues. Written as DNA, the CDR3 is TGTGCCAGCAGGGGTACAGGGGGACGCAATCAGCCCCAGCATTTT. Translated: CASRGTGGRNQPQHF.

The chain combines TRBV6-2 or TRBV6-3 with TRBJ2-7, with 8 positions matching TRBD2. This CDR3 spans 16 amino acids. The germline CDR1 and CDR2 sequences are MNHEY and SVGEGT. Trimming took 1 base from V and 2 from J; bases not matched to a gene: 7. DNA of the CDR3: TGTGCCAGCAGTTACTTCCGCGGGGGGCCAACCTACGAGCAGTACTTC. Its protein is CASSYFRGGPTYEQYF.

V gene TRBV9 combines with J gene TRBJ2-7, with 10 bases aligning to TRBD1. CDR3 length: 15 residues. Trimming cost V 5 bases and J 5 bases; bases outside gene matches: 10. Germline V lookup: CDR1 SGDLS, CDR2 YYNGEE. The CDR3 sequence: CASSKGGQGSHEQYF. CDR3 DNA: TGTGCCAGCAGTAAAGGGGGACAGGGGTCTCACGAGCAGTACTTC.

The chain carries TRBV11-3 and TRBJ2-7; tentatively, D is TRBD1 (6 bases). Germline CDR1 and CDR2: SGHNT and YENEEA. V was pared by 2 bases and J by 0 bases, with 20 bases between. CDR3 length: 18 amino acids. The CDR3 nucleotides read TGTGCCAGCAGCTTATACGTGAATTTCCAGGGGAACTCCTACGAGCAGTACTTC. Protein: CASSLYVNFQGNSYEQYF.

In its sample, this clone was seen a few times. The junction departs from germline at one end; a sequencing error may be responsible. The V and J genes are TRBV12-3 or TRBV12-4 and TRBJ2-7; D is perhaps TRBD2 (5 bases). The CDR3 totals 11 residues. CDR3 amino acids: CASSFLGEVEF. The CDR3 nucleotides read TGTGCCAGCAGTTTTTTGGGAGAGGTGGAGTTC.

The gene calls are TRBV5-6 and TRBJ1-3, with TRBD1 matching 7 bases. Germline CDR1 SGHDT, CDR2 YYEEEE. V lost 0 bases and J lost 0; bases outside the gene matches: 0. This CDR3 comprises 15 residues. CDR3 residues: CASSLAGGSGNTIYF. In DNA form, the CDR3 reads TGTGCCAGCAGCTTGGCAGGGGGCTCTGGAAACACCATATATTTT.

This chain links TRBV6-2 or TRBV6-3 with TRBJ2-1, with D perhaps matching TRBD1 (6 bases). This CDR3 contains 16 residues. Between the trimmed V and J ends, which lost 4 bases and 4 bases, there was a span of 17 bases. Per germline, CDR1 MNHEY and CDR2 SVGEGT. CDR3 DNA: TGTGCCAGCAGTTCCGTGACAGGAATTGCTTACAATGAGCAGTTCTTC. It yields the protein CASSSVTGIAYNEQFF.

V is TRBV7-9 and J is TRBJ1-2, with 7 bases that match TRBD1. The germline V gene has CDR1 SEHNR and CDR2 FQNEAQ (reference sequence). Trimming at V came to 5 bases and at J to 4 bases, leaving 10 bases not matched to a gene. The CDR3 totals 15 residues. CDR3 nucleotide sequence: TGTGCCAGCAGCGCTCAACAGGGGTCAGGCTATGGCTACACCTTC. Protein: CASSAQQGSGYGYTF.

This chain links TRBV4-2 with TRBJ2-7; the match to TRBD2 covers 8 bases. The germline V gene encodes CDR1 LGHNA and CDR2 YNFKEQ. J gave up 2 bases and V 4 bases, and 16 bases lay outside the gene matches. The CDR3 contains 18 residues. For the CDR3, the DNA is TGTGCCAGCAGCCGACCAACTTCCGGGACTAGAGCCCCCTACGAGCAGTACTTC. It specifies CASSRPTSGTRAPYEQYF.

V gene TRBV7-2 combines with J gene TRBJ2-4; TRBD2 might be the D (5 bases). Trimming removed 0 bases from V and 6 bases from J, with 9 bases in between. CDR1 and CDR2 from the germline V gene are SGHTA and FQGNSA. The CDR3 sequence is 14 residues long. CDR3 in amino acids: CASSLAPGGNIQYF. CDR3 coding DNA: TGTGCCAGCAGCTTAGCCCCAGGAGGAAACATTCAGTACTTC.

J is TRBJ2-1 and V is TRBV6-6; 11 bases are a match to TRBD2. The germline gives CDR1 MNHNY, CDR2 SVGAGI (reference sequence). The CDR3 extends over 20 amino acids. V lost 6 bases to trimming and J lost 4 bases; unmatched junction nucleotides: 20. CDR3 residues: CASSRGGAFAGTSGYNEQFF. DNA for the CDR3: TGTGCCAGCAGCCGTGGGGGTGCCTTTGCCGGGACTAGCGGATACAATGAGCAGTTCTTC.

The genes are TRBV23-1 and TRBJ1-2, with D maybe TRBD1 (6 bases). TRBV23-1 is labeled an ORF, and its function is uncertain. The CDR3 contains 15 residues. The ends were cut back, 0 bases at V and 3 bases at J, with 11 bases in the middle. CDR3 residues: CASSQSIGGDYGYTF. The CDR3 DNA sequence: TGCGCCAGCAGTCAATCTATAGGGGGAGACTATGGCTACACCTTC.

Written as DNA, the CDR3 is TGTGCCAGTAGTTGGACTAGCGGTCGATACGAGCAGTACTTC. Protein: CASSWTSGRYEQYF. The chain joins TRBV19 to TRBJ2-7; the match to TRBD2 covers 10 bases. This CDR3 region has 14 residues. The germline gives CDR1 LNHDA, CDR2 SQIVND (reference sequence). V lost 5 bases, J lost 4 bases, and 5 bases stayed unmatched.

The rearrangement uses TRBV7-2 and TRBJ1-4; 8 positions agree with TRBD1. The CDR3 length is 16 residues. Germline lookup yields CDR1 SGHTA and CDR2 FQGNSA. After removal of 5 bases from V and 1 base from J, the junction contained 6 bases not matched to a gene. As DNA, the CDR3 is TGTGCCAGCAGCCCCTCGACAGGGGTAACTAATGAAAAACTGTTTTTT. It specifies CASSPSTGVTNEKLFF.

The table lists this clone with a few counts. The sample carries other DNA sequences with the same CDR3. V gene TRBV10-2 combines with J gene TRBJ1-1; a possible D gene is TRBD1 (5 bases). The CDR3 has 13 residues. CDR1 is WSHSY, CDR2 SAAADI, per germline. Trimming left V 4 bases short and J 2 bases short, with 8 bases between. For the CDR3, the DNA is TGCGCCAGCAGTGCCCAGGGTAACACTGAAGCTTTCTTT. This sequence encodes CASSAQGNTEAFF.

The chain recombines TRBV24-1 with TRBJ1-2; no firm D call. The ends were cut back, 7 bases at V and 6 bases at J, with 14 bases in the middle. Germline CDR1 KGHDR, CDR2 SFDVKD. The CDR3 is 13 amino acids. The CDR3 sequence: CATRAPNQDGYTF. The CDR3 DNA is TGTGCCACCAGGGCTCCGAACCAGGATGGCTACACCTTC.

The chain links TRBV5-6 to TRBJ1-4; no definite D call. V lost 4 bases to trimming and J lost 7 bases, with 20 bases between them. Per germline, CDR1 SGHDT and CDR2 YYEEEE. The CDR3 is made up of 16 amino acids. The CDR3 nucleotides read TGTGCCAGCAGCCAAGGAGGTGAGGGTCCGGGTGAAAAACTGTTTTTT. This gives the protein CASSQGGEGPGEKLFF. The whole variable domain, filled in from reference TRBV5-6 and TRBJ1-4, reads DAGVTQSPTHLIKTRGQQVTLRCSPKSGHDTVSWYQQALGQGPQFIFQYYEEEERQRGNFPDRFSGHQFPNYSSELNVNALLLGDSALYLCASSQGGEGPGEKLFFGSGTQLSVL.

The chain has TRBV5-1 and TRBJ2-3; TRBD1 might be the D (5 bases). V was pared by 3 bases and J by 4 bases, with 18 bases between. The germline V gene has CDR1 SGHRS and CDR2 YFSETQ. This CDR3 contains 16 residues. The CDR3 DNA sequence: TGCGCCAGCAGCTCCCCGGTTGGGCAGGGCTCAGATACGCAGTATTTT. Amino acid sequence: CASSSPVGQGSDTQYF.

This clone was seen only once. The chain joins TRBV27 to TRBJ1-1; 8 bases match TRBD1. V shed 7 bases, J shed 0 bases, and the junction held 19 bases outside the gene matches. This CDR3 has 19 residues. Looked up from germline, CDR1 is MNHEY and CDR2 is SMNVEV (reference sequence). The chain's CDR3 is CASTESSRGLRGMNTEAFF. The CDR3 bases are TGTGCCAGCACCGAATCTTCCAGGGGGCTTCGGGGCATGAACACTGAAGCTTTCTTT.

The CDR3 DNA reads as TGTGCCACCAGCAGAGAGGTGGGTCGGGTAATGGGGCCTCAGCCCCAGCATTTT. Encoded protein: CATSREVGRVMGPQPQHF. The rearrangement joins TRBV15 to TRBJ1-5; D perhaps matches TRBD1 (5 bases). CDR1 and CDR2 (germline): LNHNV, YYDKDF (reference sequence). This CDR3 has 18 amino acids. V was trimmed by 0 bases and J by 6 bases, leaving 21 bases between them.